This TCR beta chain is from a study of blood T cell repertoires in COVID-19. Study details: The cDNA or gDNA used as material had been derived from T cells, B-cell-depleted T cells, or PBMCs.

As processed by the authors: Counts of nucleated cells, estimated from reference gene primer amplification, were obtained. TCRdb's table, derived via immunoSEQ multiplex PCR, lists solely in-frame clones and lacks some. D and trimming were read from the DNA, whereas the V and J calls and clone size are those reported in that table. Of 95,000 to 100,000 clones in the sample, 65% to 90% were seen once. The CDR3 sequence is 15 residues long. Germline loops: CDR1 LGHDT, CDR2 YNNKEL (reference sequence). V lost 4 bases to trimming and J lost 2 bases, with 12 bases between them. The genes are TRBV3-1 (or the pseudogene TRBV3-2) and TRBJ1-3; the D is unclear. Material: peripheral blood. The sequence derives from a man at least 80 years old with acute or convalescent COVID-19. The CDR3 nucleotides read TGTGCCAGCAGCCCTTGGCGGGGAGCTGGAAACACCATATATTTT. Amino acid sequence: CASSPWRGAGNTIYF.